A selection of T cell receptor beta chains follows, all from one sample in a study of type 1 and type 2 diabetes patients. Using its own MiXCR run on the multiplex PCR reads, TCRdb lists one record per CDR3 protein. The sample holds about 250,000 distinct CDR3 sequences, around 47% seen once. Input material: peripheral blood mononuclear cells (PBMCs). The receptors stem from a man younger than 30 with type 2 diabetes. The CDR3 runs from the conserved cysteine through the conserved F or W. The D gene is left open where the match is weak. The size entry is marked missing in some rows and otherwise reads once, few, many or a size class.

>-|TRBJ2-5|TRBV14|many
TGTGCCAGCAGCCAAGAACCAGACACTGGGGCAGCGCTGAGGGCGGAGACCCAGTACTTC
CASSQEPDTGAALRAETQYF
>TRBD1|TRBJ1-2|TRBV19|-
TGTGCCAGTAGCGACCAGACAGGGACAGTTAATTATGGCTACACCTTC
CASSDQTGTVNYGYTF
>-|TRBJ1-1|TRBV6-5|-
TGTGCCAGCAGTTACTCGACGGTCGGGAACACTGAAGCTTTCTTT
CASSYSTVGNTEAFF
>-|TRBJ2-7|TRBV29-1|few
TGCAGCGTTGTGGGGAGCACCTACGAGCAGTACTTC
CSVVGSTYEQYF
>-|TRBJ1-4|TRBV15|-
TGTGCCACCAGCAGAGATCGGGGACGTAATGAAAAACTGTTTTTT
CATSRDRGRNEKLFF
>-|TRBJ1-5|TRBV19|-
TGTGCCAGTAGTACCGGACTTGCGGGCAATCAGCCCCAGCATTTT
CASSTGLAGNQPQHF
>TRBD1|TRBJ2-3|TRBV5-6|-
TGTGCCAGCAGCATGGGGACAGCCGTGAGCACAGATACGCAGTATTTT
CASSMGTAVSTDTQYF
>TRBD1|TRBJ1-1|TRBV9|few
TGTGCCAGCAGCGCTGGGACAGACACTGAAGCTTTCTTT
CASSAGTDTEAFF
>-|TRBJ2-2|TRBV12-3/TRBV12-4|few
TGTGCCAGCAGCCAAGGAGTACGGGTTCGGGAGCTGTTTTTT
CASSQGVRVRELFF
>-|TRBJ1-6|TRBV10-2|-
TGCGCCAGCAGTGGTGGCCCAAGTTCACCCCTCCACTTT
CASSGGPSSPLHF
>-|TRBJ2-2|TRBV25-1|-
TGTGCCAGCAGTGAATTGGACGCGCCGGACGGGGAGCTGTTTTTT
CASSELDAPDGELFF
>-|TRBJ2-7|TRBV6-1|-
TGTGCCAGCAGTAGCACCCGACAGGGAGCGCGTAGCGGCCGATCGTACGAGCAGTACTTC
CASSSTRQGARSGRSYEQYF
>-|TRBJ1-1|TRBV10-3|-
TGTGCCATCAGTGAGTCCGACGGATTGAACACTGAAGCTTTCTTT
CAISESDGLNTEAFF
>TRBD1|TRBJ2-7|TRBV25-1|many
TGTGCCAGCAGTGATTGGACAGGGGAGGACGAGCAGTACTTC
CASSDWTGEDEQYF
>TRBD2|TRBJ2-7|TRBV6-5|-
TGTGCCAGCAGTCCCTACGGAGCGGGAGCCTACGAGCAGTACTTC
CASSPYGAGAYEQYF
>-|TRBJ1-4|TRBV7-3|-
TGTGCCAGCAGCTTAACGGACTCAAGTGAAAAACTGTTTTTT
CASSLTDSSEKLFF
>TRBD2|TRBJ2-3|TRBV19|-
TGTGCCAGTAGTGTCCAGACTAGCGGGAGTGCTAGCACAGATACGCAGTATTTT
CASSVQTSGSASTDTQYF
>TRBD2|TRBJ2-1|TRBV30|-
TGTGCCTGGAATCTAGCGGGAGGTGGTTATGAGCAGTTCTTC
CAWNLAGGGYEQFF
>TRBD2|TRBJ2-1|TRBV29-1|-
TGCAGCGTTGAAGATCTTCAAGGACTAGCGGGTTCCTACAGTGAGCAGTTCTTC
CSVEDLQGLAGSYSEQFF
>-|TRBJ1-2|TRBV20-1|-
TGCAGTGCTAGAGAATGGGCTAACTATGGCTACACCTTC
CSAREWANYGYTF
>TRBD2|TRBJ2-1|TRBV30|few
TGTGCCTGGAGTGCCAGCGGGGACTTCTACAATGAGCAGTTCTTC
CAWSASGDFYNEQFF
>-|TRBJ1-2|TRBV24-1|few
TGTGCCACCAGTGATCGGGGGCGGAGATATGGCTACACCTTC
CATSDRGRRYGYTF
>-|TRBJ2-1|TRBV5-1|few
TGCGCCAGCAGCTTGCTTGGCGGAGGTTCCTACAATGAGCAGTTCTTC
CASSLLGGGSYNEQFF
>-|TRBJ2-7|TRBV7-9|-
TGTGCCAGCAGCCCGCGTGTGGGGGTAGCGACCTCCTACGAGCAGTACTTC
CASSPRVGVATSYEQYF
>-|TRBJ2-5|TRBV7-2|-
TGTGCCAGCCGAAAGCAGGAGAGGTCCCTAGAGACCCAGTACTTC
CASRKQERSLETQYF
>-|TRBJ2-1|TRBV4-2|-
TGTGCCAGCAGCCAATCTGCTGGGCCGGGTGAGCAGTTCTTC
CASSQSAGPGEQFF
>-|TRBJ1-1|TRBV9|once
TGTGCCAGCAGCCCGGGCCTTGGGAACACTGAAGCTTTCTTT
CASSPGLGNTEAFF
>-|TRBJ2-1|TRBV7-2|few
TGTGCCAGCAGCTTAGGCCATGGCTCCTACAATGAGCAGTTCTTC
CASSLGHGSYNEQFF
>-|TRBJ2-1|TRBV9|once
TGTGCCAGCAGCGTAGGACTTGAGCAGTTCTTC
CASSVGLEQFF
>TRBD1|TRBJ1-4|TRBV10-3|few
TGTGCCATCATGAGGGACAGGGGTGAAAAACTGTTTTTT
CAIMRDRGEKLFF
>-|TRBJ2-2|TRBV19|-
TGTGCCAGTATTGAGGTCGGGGGGAACACCGGGGAGCTGTTTTTT
CASIEVGGNTGELFF
>-|TRBJ2-7|TRBV4-1|-
TGCGCCGGCTGCCAAGTTTTGGACGGTGCCTACGAGCAGTACTTC
CAGCQVLDGAYEQYF
>-|TRBJ2-1|TRBV15|-
TGTGCCACCAGCAGAGTTGGGGGGTACAATGAGCAGTTCTTC
CATSRVGGYNEQFF
>TRBD1|TRBJ2-5|TRBV7-2|-
TGTGCCAGCAGGAGACAGGGCGGTGAGACCCAGTACTTC
CASRRQGGETQYF
>TRBD1|TRBJ2-3|TRBV2|-
TGTGCCAGCAGGGGACAGGGAAATACGCAGTATTTT
CASRGQGNTQYF
>-|TRBJ1-1|TRBV4-3|few
TGCGCCAGCGGTACTAACACTGAAGCTTTCTTT
CASGTNTEAFF
>TRBD1|TRBJ2-7|TRBV7-3|-
TGTGCCAGCATTCCGGGACAGGGGACCTACGAGCAGTACTTC
CASIPGQGTYEQYF
>-|TRBJ2-2|TRBV6-5|-
-
CASSRTGDYEQYFGPGTGELFF
>TRBD1|TRBJ1-1|TRBV5-1|few
TGCGCCAGCAGCCCCTCCGGGACAGGGAGCCCTGAAGCTTTCTTT
CASSPSGTGSPEAFF
>-|TRBJ2-2|TRBV2|-
TGTGCCAGGGAGGGGGCAGCAGGGGCCGGGGAGCTGTTTTTT
CAREGAAGAGELFF
>TRBD2|TRBJ2-1|TRBV5-1|few
TGCGCCAGCAGCTTGGAGGCGGGAGGGAACAATGAGCAGTTCTTC
CASSLEAGGNNEQFF
>-|TRBJ2-5|TRBV20-1|-
TGCAGTGCCAGTGAGACTGAGTACCAAGAGACCCAGTACTTC
CSASETEYQETQYF
>TRBD1|TRBJ2-7|TRBV4-2|few
TGTGCCAGCAGCCAAACCGGGACAGGGCTCTACGAGCAGTACTTC
CASSQTGTGLYEQYF
>-|TRBJ2-2|TRBV15|-
TGTGCCACCAGCAGGGACCCAGGGACCTCGAACACCGGGGAGCTGTTTTTT
CATSRDPGTSNTGELFF
>-|TRBJ1-2|TRBV20-1|-
TGCAGTGCTAGACCACCACAGGGAGGGTATGGCTACACCTTC
CSARPPQGGYGYTF
>-|TRBJ2-7|TRBV7-2|many
TGTGCCAGCAGCCCCGGGATCTCCTACGAGCAGTACTTC
CASSPGISYEQYF
>-|TRBJ2-2|TRBV25-1|-
TGTGCCAGCAGTTCCCTTGGGCGAGTGGAGCTGTTTTTT
CASSSLGRVELFF
>-|TRBJ2-5|TRBV5-1|-
TGCGCCAGCAGCTTGGATCTTTCGGGGGGCGTGGGGACCCAGTACTTC
CASSLDLSGGVGTQYF
>TRBD2|TRBJ2-3|TRBV28|-
TGTGCCAGCAGTACAATAGCGGGAGCTTACACAGATACGCAGTATTTT
CASSTIAGAYTDTQYF
>TRBD1|TRBJ1-2|TRBV6-1|-
TGTGCCAGCAGAAAACAGGGGATTGATCGGGGCTACACCTTC
CASRKQGIDRGYTF
>-|TRBJ2-6|TRBV7-6|-
TGTGCCAGCAGTCCCCGGCCGAACTCTGGGGCCAACGTCCTGACTTTC
CASSPRPNSGANVLTF
>-|TRBJ2-3|TRBV20-1|-
TGCAGTGCTAGACTTTCGGGGGAAACAGATACGCAGTATTTT
CSARLSGETDTQYF
>-|TRBJ1-1|TRBV27|-
TGTGCCAGCAGTCCCTTGGGCACTGAAGCTTTCTTT
CASSPLGTEAFF
>-|TRBJ1-1|TRBV7-2|-
TGTGCCAGCAGCCGGTCGCGGGACACTGAAGCTTTCTTT
CASSRSRDTEAFF
>-|TRBJ1-6|TRBV7-9|-
TGTGCCAGCAGCCAAGAGGTCGGGGGGGCTTCACCCCTCCACTTT
CASSQEVGGASPLHF
>-|TRBJ1-6|TRBV20-1|few
TGCAGTGCTAAACTGACAGTCAATAATTCACCCCTCCACTTT
CSAKLTVNNSPLHF